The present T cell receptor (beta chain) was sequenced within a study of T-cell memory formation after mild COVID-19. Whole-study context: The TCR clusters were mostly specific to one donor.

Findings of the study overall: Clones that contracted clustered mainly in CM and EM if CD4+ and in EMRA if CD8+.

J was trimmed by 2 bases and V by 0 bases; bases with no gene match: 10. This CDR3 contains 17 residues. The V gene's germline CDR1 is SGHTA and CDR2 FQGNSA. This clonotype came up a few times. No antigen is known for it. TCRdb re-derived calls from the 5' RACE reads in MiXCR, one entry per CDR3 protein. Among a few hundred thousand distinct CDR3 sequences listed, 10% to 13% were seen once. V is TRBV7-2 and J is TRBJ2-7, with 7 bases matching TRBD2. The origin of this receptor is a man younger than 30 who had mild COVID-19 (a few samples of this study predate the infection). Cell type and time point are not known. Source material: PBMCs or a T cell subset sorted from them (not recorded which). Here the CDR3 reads CASSLAASGRHPYEQYF. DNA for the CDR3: TGTGCCAGCAGCTTAGCGGCTAGCGGACGTCACCCCTACGAGCAGTACTTC.